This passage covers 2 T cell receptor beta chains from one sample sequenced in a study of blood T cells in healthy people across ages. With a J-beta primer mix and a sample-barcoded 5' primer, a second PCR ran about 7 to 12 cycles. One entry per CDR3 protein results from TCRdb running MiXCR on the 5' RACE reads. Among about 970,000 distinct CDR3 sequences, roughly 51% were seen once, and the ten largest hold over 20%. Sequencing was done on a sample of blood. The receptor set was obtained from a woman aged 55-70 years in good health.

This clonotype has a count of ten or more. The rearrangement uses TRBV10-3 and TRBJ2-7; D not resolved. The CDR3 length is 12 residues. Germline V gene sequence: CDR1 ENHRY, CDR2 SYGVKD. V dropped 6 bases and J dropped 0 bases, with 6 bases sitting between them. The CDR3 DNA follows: TGTGCCATCAGCGCGGACTCCTACGAGCAGTACTTC. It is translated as CAISADSYEQYF.

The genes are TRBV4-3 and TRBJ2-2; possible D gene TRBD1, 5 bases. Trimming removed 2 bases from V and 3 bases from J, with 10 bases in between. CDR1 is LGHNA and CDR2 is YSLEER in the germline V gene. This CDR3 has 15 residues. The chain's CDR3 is CASSQRQGHTGELFF. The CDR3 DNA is TGCGCCAGCAGCCAACGGCAGGGTCACACCGGGGAGCTGTTTTTT.